One and the same sample provided the 15 T cell receptor beta chains below, sequenced in a study of blood T cell repertoires in COVID-19. The data were produced by immunoSEQ multiplex PCR, yet TCRdb's version contains in-frame clones alone and is incomplete. The sample has 200,000 or so clones, around 81% seen once; the top ten hold around 5.8%. The sequenced material came from peripheral blood. Every receptor here comes from a woman aged 70 to 79 with acute or convalescent COVID-19.

V and J are TRBV7-6 and TRBJ2-5, with 7 bases matching TRBD1. Looked up from germline, CDR1 is SGHVS and CDR2 is FNYEAQ. Trimming at V came to 5 bases and at J to 3 bases, leaving 9 bases not matched to a gene. This CDR3 is built from 15 residues. This CDR3 is CASSHRVGQKETQYF. Written as DNA, the CDR3 is TGTGCCAGCAGCCACCGGGTGGGACAGAAAGAGACCCAGTACTTC.

The V gene is TRBV2, the J gene TRBJ2-2; 11 bases line up with TRBD2. Per the germline V gene, CDR1 is SNHLY and CDR2 is FYNNEI. The CDR3 has 16 residues. V lost 3 bases and J lost 8; bases outside the gene matches: 8. The CDR3 region is CASSDLNLAGGGELFF. In DNA, the CDR3 is TGTGCCAGCAGTGATCTGAATTTAGCGGGAGGGGGGGAGCTGTTTTTT.

V gene TRBV11-2 combines with J gene TRBJ1-1; 10 positions match TRBD1. Germline V CDR1 and CDR2: SGHAT, FQNNGV. CDR3 length: 16 amino acids. With 7 bases clipped from V and 1 base from J, the junction kept 9 bases outside the gene matches. This CDR3 reads CASKTGQGMKNTEAFF. The CDR3 bases are TGTGCCAGCAAAACGGGACAGGGGATGAAGAACACTGAAGCTTTCTTT.

The V gene is TRBV18, the J gene TRBJ2-7; 9 bases are shared with TRBD2. V shed 0 bases, J shed 3 bases, and the junction held 3 bases outside the gene matches. CDR1 is KGHSH and CDR2 is LQKENI in the germline V gene. The CDR3 sequence is 15 residues long. CDR3 DNA: TGTGCCAGCTCACCACCGGGACTAGCTAGCTACGAGCAGTACTTC. Translation: CASSPPGLASYEQYF.

The chain joins TRBV7-9 to TRBJ2-1; TRBD2 matches 13 bases. The CDR3 runs to 16 residues. The ends lost 5 bases at V and 4 bases at J; junction bases unmatched: 5. Germline CDR1 SEHNR, CDR2 FQNEAQ (reference sequence). CDR3 region: CASSLGLAGSYNEQFF. The CDR3 DNA reads as TGTGCCAGCAGCCTGGGACTAGCGGGAAGTTACAATGAGCAGTTCTTC. Full variable domain (missing parts from reference TRBV7-9 and TRBJ2-1): DTGVSQNPRHKITKRGQNVTFRCDPISEHNRLYWYRQTLGQGPEFLTYFQNEAQLEKSRLLSDRFSAERPKGSFSTLEIQRTEQGDSAMYLCASSLGLAGSYNEQFFGPGTRLTVL.

The chain carries TRBV2 and TRBJ1-5, with TRBD1 identical over 7 bases. The CDR3 runs 14 residues. V lost 7 bases and J lost 1; bases outside the gene matches: 4. The germline CDR1 and CDR2 sequences are SNHLY and FYNNEI. The CDR3 coding sequence is TGTGCCAGCAAAAAGACAGGGAGCAATCAGCCCCAGCATTTT. It is translated as CASKKTGSNQPQHF.

The chain joins TRBV2 to TRBJ1-5; TRBD1 matches 8 bases. J lost 2 bases, V lost 3 bases, and 3 bases had no gene match. From germline, CDR1 is SNHLY and CDR2 FYNNEI. The CDR3 totals 15 residues. The CDR3 nucleotides read TGTGCCAGCAGTGACAGGGGGCTTGGCAATCAGCCCCAGCATTTT. The encoded protein is CASSDRGLGNQPQHF.

In its sample, this clone was seen a few times. V and J are TRBV11-2 and TRBJ2-1, with 7 bases lining up with TRBD2. Germline V gene sequence: CDR1 SGHAT, CDR2 FQNNGV. Trimming cost V 5 bases and J 4 bases; bases outside gene matches: 8. The length of the CDR3 is 15 residues. CDR3 in amino acids: CASSPRQAGYNEQFF. The DNA of the CDR3 is TGTGCCAGCAGCCCCCGCCAAGCGGGGTACAATGAGCAGTTCTTC.

This clone has more than one count but fewer than ten. The J gene is TRBJ2-4, the V gene TRBV3-1 (or the pseudogene TRBV3-2), with TRBD2 identical over 9 bases. The length of the CDR3 is 19 residues. After removal of 7 bases from V and 1 base from J, the junction contained 17 bases not matched to a gene. Per the germline V gene, CDR1 is LGHDT and CDR2 is YNNKEL (reference sequence). CDR3 residues: CASTKTLAGASRAKNIQYF. The CDR3 bases are TGTGCCAGCACTAAGACCTTAGCGGGAGCTAGTAGGGCCAAAAACATTCAGTACTTC.

This chain joins TRBV27 and TRBJ2-7; 10 bases are shared with TRBD2. CDR1 MNHEY and CDR2 SMNVEV come from the germline V gene (reference sequence). V dropped 7 bases and J dropped 7; count of bases not matched to a gene: 7. This CDR3 comprises 13 residues. The CDR3 loop reads CASTQREGGEQYF. CDR3 sequence (DNA): TGTGCCAGCACTCAGCGGGAGGGGGGGGAGCAGTACTTC.

The chain is built from TRBV21-1 and TRBJ2-7; whether TRBD1, the table's D call, matches the DNA was not checked. TRBV21-1 is marked as a pseudogene. The CDR3 spans 14 residues. The CDR3 nucleotides are TGTGCCAGCAGCAGCTGCTCCGGGACAACAGAGCAGTACTTC. Translated: CASSSCSGTTEQYF.

The genes are TRBV9 and TRBJ2-7; TRBD1 matches 7 bases. The CDR3 extends over 16 amino acids. Per germline, CDR1 SGDLS and CDR2 YYNGEE. Trimming at V came to 4 bases and at J to 4 bases, leaving 14 bases not matched to a gene. As DNA, the CDR3 is TGTGCCAGCAGCACTCGACAGTCCCCAGGGGGTTACGAGCAGTACTTC. Encoded protein: CASSTRQSPGGYEQYF.

The V and J genes are TRBV9 and TRBJ2-7, with 11 nucleotides matching TRBD2. Trimming at V came to 3 bases and at J to 2 bases, leaving 1 base not matched to a gene. The CDR3 is 14 amino acids. The germline V gene has CDR1 SGDLS and CDR2 YYNGEE. CDR3 coding DNA: TGTGCCAGCAGCGGGGGACTAGCGGCCTACGAGCAGTACTTC. Its protein product is CASSGGLAAYEQYF.

This chain connects TRBV30 to TRBJ1-5; weak D call: TRBD1 (6 bases). CDR3 length: 15 amino acids. Germline-derived CDR1 and CDR2 are GTSNPN and SVGIG (reference sequence). The V end was cut by 0 bases, the J end by 0 bases, with 9 bases between. The CDR3 region has the DNA TGTGCCTGGAGTGTGGGGGCAAATAGCAATCAGCCCCAGCATTTT. Translation: CAWSVGANSNQPQHF.

The J gene is TRBJ2-1, the V gene TRBV3-1 (or the pseudogene TRBV3-2); 9 nucleotides align to TRBD2. The CDR3 runs to 16 residues. V lost 1 base, J lost 10 bases, and 11 bases stayed unmatched. The V gene's germline CDR1 is LGHDT and CDR2 YNNKEL (reference sequence). CDR3 amino acids: CASSQGLAVGRGEQFF. For the CDR3, the DNA is TGTGCCAGCAGCCAAGGACTAGCGGTGGGGAGGGGGGAGCAGTTCTTC.